This T cell receptor beta chain is drawn from a study of T cell changes during pregnancy in multiple sclerosis. Looked up from germline, CDR1 is MDHEN and CDR2 is SYDVKM. This CDR3 is built from 17 residues. The J segment lost 1 base and the V segment lost 2 bases, leaving 10 bases of the junction unmatched. TCRdb keeps only in-frame clones here, not all; method: immunoSEQ multiplex PCR. Among 75,000 to 95,000 clones listed, 80% to 95% were seen once. The receptor's source is a female donor with multiple sclerosis, enrolled in a pregnancy study. This chain uses TRBV28 with TRBJ2-7, with TRBD1 matching 8 bases. This material consisted of peripheral blood, taken in the first trimester of pregnancy. CDR3 amino acids: CASSLARQGPISYEQYF. As DNA, the CDR3 is TGTGCCAGCAGTTTAGCACGACAGGGGCCGATTTCCTACGAGCAGTACTTC. The full variable domain, completed using reference TRBV28 and TRBJ2-7, is DVKVTQSSRYLVKRTGEKVFLECVQDMDHENMFWYRQDPGLGLRLIYFSYDVKMKEKGDIPEGYSVSREKKERFSLILESASTNQTSMYLCASSLARQGPISYEQYFGPGTRLTVT.